The next 25 T cell receptor beta chains were all read from a single sample in a study of quantifying T cell responses using KT2 cells. Looking at the study overall: cDNA was made from DNase-treated RNA using alpha and beta constant primers.

A single-stranded UMI oligo with SP2 sequence was ligated to cDNA 3' ends. First-round PCR used 4 to 5 cycles and beta primers RC1.1 and RC1.2 covering TRBC1 and TRBC2. A single record per CDR3 protein comes from TCRdb applying MiXCR to the UMI-ligation and nested PCR reads. This table has about 41,000 distinct CDR3 sequences, approximately 15% appearing once. The source material was PBMCs spiked with cells of the T cell clone KT2. These receptors originate from a human donor.

This rearrangement joins TRBV7-9 to TRBJ2-7; either TRBD1 or TRBD2 may supply D (6 bases each). Germline V gene sequence: CDR1 SEHNR, CDR2 FQNEAQ (reference sequence). The CDR3 consists of 16 residues. The V and J ends lost 4 bases and 2 bases respectively, with 18 bases between them. CDR3 sequence reads: CASSSPGARSAYEQYF. In DNA form, the CDR3 reads TGTGCCAGCAGCTCCCCGGGGGCCAGGTCCGCCTACGAGCAGTACTTC. The entire variable domain, with the rest obtained from reference TRBV7-9 and TRBJ2-7, is as follows: DTGVSQNPRHKITKRGQNVTFRCDPISEHNRLYWYRQTLGQGPEFLTYFQNEAQLEKSRLLSDRFSAERPKGSFSTLEIQRTEQGDSAMYLCASSSPGARSAYEQYFGPGTRLTVT.

The gene calls are TRBV20-1 and TRBJ1-1, with D tentatively TRBD1 (5 bases). V lost 0 bases and J lost 1, with 18 bases in between. This CDR3 is built from 17 residues. Per germline, CDR1 DFQATT and CDR2 SNEGSKA (reference sequence). CDR3 amino acids: CSARDFSSGRGNTEAFF. Written as DNA, the CDR3 is TGCAGTGCTAGAGATTTTAGCTCGGGGAGGGGGAACACTGAAGCTTTCTTT.

This clonotype was picked up one time. This chain uses TRBV9 with TRBJ2-5; D perhaps matches TRBD2 (7 bases). The CDR3 runs to 18 residues. Germline V CDR1 and CDR2: SGDLS, YYNGEE. Deletions cut 3 bases from V and 0 bases from J, with 21 bases between. The CDR3 reads CASSGRTEGGGYQETQYF. The CDR3, as DNA: TGTGCCAGCAGCGGACGGACAGAGGGAGGGGGATACCAAGAGACCCAGTACTTC.

The J gene is TRBJ1-5, the V gene TRBV10-3; possible D gene TRBD1, 5 bases. Germline CDR1 is ENHRY and CDR2 is SYGVKD. The CDR3 loop spans 15 amino acids. V was trimmed by 7 bases and J by 9 bases, leaving 22 bases between them. CDR3 loop: CAIKSRDRGDGPQHF. As DNA, the CDR3 is TGTGCCATCAAGAGCCGGGACCGAGGAGATGGGCCCCAGCATTTT.

This clonotype was observed a handful of times. The rearrangement uses TRBV9 and TRBJ2-7; TRBD1 aligns across 8 bases. CDR3 size: 15 residues. CDR1 and CDR2 (germline): SGDLS, YYNGEE. J gave up 6 bases and V 0 bases, and 8 bases lay outside the gene matches. In nucleotides, the CDR3 is TGTGCCAGCAGCGTAGAGGGGACAGGAGCCCGCGAGCAGTACTTC. It yields the protein CASSVEGTGAREQYF.

This clonotype was seen more than once but under ten times. V gene TRBV28 combines with J gene TRBJ2-6; D uncertain. The CDR3 sequence is 15 residues long. Germline lookup yields CDR1 MDHEN and CDR2 SYDVKM. V lost 2 bases and J lost 0, with 5 bases in between. CDR3 sequence: CASSLPSSGANVLTF. CDR3 DNA: TGTGCCAGCAGTTTACCCTCCTCTGGGGCCAACGTCCTGACTTTC.

V usage is TRBV9 and J usage is TRBJ2-2; 8 positions agree with TRBD1. This CDR3 spans 16 amino acids. Germline loops: CDR1 SGDLS, CDR2 YYNGEE. V gave up 0 bases and J gave up 3 bases; unmatched junction bases: 4. The CDR3 reads CASSVGSGGYTGELFF. DNA of the CDR3: TGTGCCAGCAGCGTAGGCTCAGGGGGCTACACCGGGGAGCTGTTTTTT.

This clonotype was counted many times. V gene TRBV7-8 combines with J gene TRBJ2-2; D call uncertain. Germline loops: CDR1 SGHVS, CDR2 FQNEAQ. The CDR3 is made up of 15 amino acids. V gave up 5 bases and J gave up 5 bases, with 15 bases separating them. CDR3 region: CASSPLGFSTGELFF. The CDR3 nucleotides are TGTGCCAGCAGCCCTCTCGGGTTTAGTACCGGGGAGCTGTTTTTT.

This clonotype was observed many times. This CDR3 reads CSVVKGRCQPQHF. The CDR3 DNA reads TGCAGCGTTGTCAAGGGGAGGTGTCAGCCCCAGCATTTT. The chain has TRBV29-1 and TRBJ1-5, with TRBD1 as a possible D gene (5 bases). The germline V gene encodes CDR1 SQVTM and CDR2 ANQGSEA. The CDR3 spans 13 residues. V was shortened by 4 bases and J by 6 bases, with 13 bases between the two germline ends.

This clonotype was counted only a few times. This chain links TRBV5-1 with TRBJ2-2; D is ambiguous. This CDR3 region has 17 residues. V was cut by 0 bases and J by 0 bases, with 12 bases left in between. Germline-derived CDR1 and CDR2 are SGHRS and YFSETQ. The CDR3 sequence: CASSLGHRNSNTGELFF. The DNA for the CDR3 is TGCGCCAGCAGCTTGGGACACAGAAATTCGAACACCGGGGAGCTGTTTTTT.

The rearrangement uses TRBV9 and TRBJ2-7; TRBD1 matches at 9 bases. Germline values: CDR1 SGDLS, CDR2 YYNGEE. This CDR3 has 14 amino acids. The V and J ends lost 4 bases and 4 bases, in that order; junction bases with no gene match: 6. The CDR3 DNA reads as TGTGCCAGCAGCACTGGACAGGGGAAGTACGAGCAGTACTTC. Protein product: CASSTGQGKYEQYF. Supplemented by reference TRBV9 and TRBJ2-7, the full variable domain reads DSGVTQTPKHLITATGQRVTLRCSPRSGDLSVYWYQQSLDQGLQFLIQYYNGEERAKGNILERFSAQQFPDLHSELNLSSLELGDSALYFCASSTGQGKYEQYFGPGTRLTVT.

This clonotype was seen at least ten times. The V and J genes are TRBV10-1 and TRBJ2-1; TRBD2 agrees at 12 bases. Germline V gene data show CDR1 as WNHNN and CDR2 as SYGVQD (reference sequence). The CDR3 runs 16 residues. Trimming took 3 bases from V and 2 from J; bases not matched to a gene: 2. The CDR3: CASSEGLAGTYNEQFF. DNA of the CDR3: TGCGCCAGCAGTGAAGGACTAGCGGGGACCTACAATGAGCAGTTCTTC.

The gene calls are TRBV7-2 and TRBJ2-1, with D maybe TRBD1 (5 bases). The CDR3 consists of 15 residues. CDR1 and CDR2 (germline): SGHTA, FQGNSA. The V end was cut by 3 bases, the J end by 4 bases, with 13 bases between. CDR3 protein: CASSFGHAVYNEQFF. For the CDR3, the DNA is TGTGCCAGCAGCTTCGGACACGCAGTTTACAATGAGCAGTTCTTC.

This clonotype came up many times. This chain uses TRBV10-1 with TRBJ2-2; the match to TRBD2 covers 7 bases. V gave up 6 bases and J gave up 5 bases; unmatched junction bases: 9. The CDR3 is 15 amino acids. Germline V gene data show CDR1 as WNHNN and CDR2 as SYGVQD (reference sequence). This CDR3 is CASSPGGGRTGELFF. The CDR3, as DNA: TGCGCCAGCAGCCCCGGCGGGGGAAGGACCGGGGAGCTGTTTTTT.

There are a few counts of this clonotype. The chain links TRBV6-1 to TRBJ2-2; 7 bases map to TRBD2. Trimming took 8 bases from V and 5 from J; bases not matched to a gene: 11. The CDR3 extends over 15 amino acids. The germline V gene encodes CDR1 MNHNS and CDR2 SASEGT. The CDR3 sequence is CASRFWAGETGELFF. CDR3 bases: TGTGCCAGCCGTTTTTGGGCGGGAGAGACCGGGGAGCTGTTTTTT.

This clonotype was detected only a few times. This chain connects TRBV2 to TRBJ1-1, with a weak D call TRBD1 (5 bases). V lost 7 bases and J lost 0, with 12 bases in between. The length of the CDR3 is 14 residues. Germline CDR1 is SNHLY and CDR2 is FYNNEI. CDR3 sequence reads: CASTSDSMNTEAFF. The DNA of the CDR3 is TGTGCCAGCACTTCTGACAGCATGAACACTGAAGCTTTCTTT.

The chain has TRBV2 and TRBJ1-3, with TRBD1 as a possible D gene (5 bases). In germline, CDR1 is SNHLY, CDR2 FYNNEI. The CDR3 consists of 14 residues. V lost 11 bases and J 3 bases, leaving 17 bases between the germline ends. This chain's CDR3 is CAAAGGRNGNTIYF. CDR3 DNA sequence: TGTGCCGCTGCGGGGGGGAGAAATGGAAACACCATATATTTT.

In this sample, this clonotype turned up a few times. The CDR3 here is CASSERVGSTDTQYF. CDR3 in DNA: TGTGCCAGCAGTGAAAGGGTCGGGTCCACAGATACGCAGTATTTT. The V gene is TRBV6-1, the J gene TRBJ2-3; D unclear. CDR3 length equals 15 residues. V gave up 2 bases and J gave up 2 bases, with 11 bases separating them. Per germline, CDR1 MNHNS and CDR2 SASEGT.

In its sample, this clonotype was seen a few times. This rearrangement joins TRBV7-2 to TRBJ2-1; D uncertain. V lost 3 bases and J lost 4, with 13 bases in between. Germline CDR1 is SGHTA and CDR2 is FQGNSA. The CDR3 contains 15 residues. The CDR3 is CASSLAGLSYNEQFF. The CDR3 coding sequence is TGTGCCAGCAGCTTGGCAGGATTATCGTACAATGAGCAGTTCTTC. Filled out from reference TRBV7-2 and TRBJ2-1, the complete variable domain reads GAGVSQSPSNKVTEKGKDVELRCDPISGHTALYWYRQSLGQGLEFLIYFQGNSAPDKSGLPSDRFSAERTGGSVSTLTIQRTQQEDSAVYLCASSLAGLSYNEQFFGPGTRLTVL.

This clonotype was seen a handful of times. This sequence joins TRBV29-1 and TRBJ2-5; no firm D call. Deletions cut 4 bases from V and 2 bases from J, with 8 bases between. This CDR3 contains 12 residues. Germline V gene data show CDR1 as SQVTM and CDR2 as ANQGSEA. The CDR3, as DNA: TGCAGCGTTGCGGCAGGACAAGAGACCCAGTACTTC. The encoded protein is CSVAAGQETQYF.

This clonotype has more than one count but fewer than ten. The J gene is TRBJ1-2, the V gene TRBV29-1; a possible D gene is TRBD1 (5 bases). The germline V gene encodes CDR1 SQVTM and CDR2 ANQGSEA. The CDR3 covers 13 residues. The V end was cut by 8 bases, the J end by 3 bases, with 16 bases between. The CDR3 spells CSTIQVFDYGYTF. In DNA, the CDR3 is TGCAGCACTATACAGGTTTTTGACTATGGCTACACCTTC. Filled out from reference TRBV29-1 and TRBJ1-2, the complete variable domain reads SAVISQKPSRDICQRGTSLTIQCQVDSQVTMMFWYRQQPGQSLTLIATANQGSEATYESGFVIDKFPISRPNLTFSTLTVSNMSPEDSSIYLCSTIQVFDYGYTFGSGTRLTVV.

This clonotype was seen more than once but under ten times. The V call is TRBV28, the J call TRBJ1-6, with D perhaps matching TRBD1 (5 bases). Germline CDR1 MDHEN, CDR2 SYDVKM. This CDR3 is built from 14 residues. The V end was cut by 5 bases, the J end by 8 bases, with 13 bases between. This chain's CDR3 is CASSAGSGDSPLHF. The CDR3 nucleotides read TGTGCCAGCAGTGCAGGGAGCGGTGATTCACCCCTCCACTTT.

The genes are TRBV27 and TRBJ1-5; no firm D call. This CDR3 has 15 amino acids. Germline V CDR1 and CDR2: MNHEY, SMNVEV (reference sequence). The germline V and J ends were trimmed by 6 bases and 0 bases, with 12 bases remaining between them. CDR3 sequence (DNA): TGTGCCAGCAGAGAGGGAGTTATTAGCAATCAGCCCCAGCATTTT. Translated: CASREGVISNQPQHF.

CDR3 coding DNA: TGTGCCAGCTCCGACTACACAGATACGCAGTATTTT. Amino acids: CASSDYTDTQYF. The chain couples TRBV18 to TRBJ2-3; the D gene is possibly TRBD2 (5 bases). The germline V gene encodes CDR1 KGHSH and CDR2 LQKENI. This CDR3 contains 12 residues. V lost 6 bases and J lost 2, with 6 bases in between.

The gene calls are TRBV16 and TRBJ1-2; tentatively, D is TRBD1 (5 bases). This CDR3 comprises 13 residues. Germline loops: CDR1 KGHSY, CDR2 FQNENV. V was pared by 2 bases and J by 5 bases, with 9 bases between. The CDR3 sequence is CASSQGQMYGYTF. Written as DNA, the CDR3 is TGTGCCAGCAGCCAAGGACAAATGTATGGCTACACCTTC.